This TCR beta chain was captured in a study of OX40 agonist ivuxolimab in advanced cancers. Whole-study results and caveats: The antigens recognized by the expanded peripheral T cells, that is their antigen specificity, were not determined.

In the case of this clone: What it recognizes is unknown.

Blood sampling was done at baseline, cycle 4 day 1, and cycle 7 day 1. V dropped 6 bases and J dropped 3 bases, with 12 bases sitting between them. The germline gives CDR1 MDHEN, CDR2 SYDVKM. The CDR3 runs to 13 residues. The table came from immunoSEQ multiplex PCR; TCRdb's copy has only in-frame clones and leaves some out. The sample shows roughly 23,000 clones, roughly 84% of them seen only once. J is TRBJ2-7 and V is TRBV28; D is uncertain. The receptor's source is an adult with an advanced solid tumor such as melanoma, head and neck, liver or kidney cancer. This sample comprised CD4+ or CD8+ T cells sorted from blood, obtained in a trial of the OX40 agonist ivuxolimab. As DNA, the CDR3 is TGTGCCAGCAGCCGGCCCATTTACTACGAGCAGTACTTC. It translates to CASSRPIYYEQYF. Full variable domain (rest looked up from reference TRBV28 and TRBJ2-7): DVKVTQSSRYLVKRTGEKVFLECVQDMDHENMFWYRQDPGLGLRLIYFSYDVKMKEKGDIPEGYSVSREKKERFSLILESASTNQTSMYLCASSRPIYYEQYFGPGTRLTVT.